Sequencing of this TCR beta chain was carried out in a study of T-cell reconstitution after alpha-beta-depleted transplantation in children. General study points: The origin of high day-60 TCRbeta diversity in some patients lay in surviving recipient T cells and thymic progenitors. A year post-transplant, T-cell counts and diversity derived mostly from newly produced T cells.

This clonotype was seen a single time. As yet, its antigen is unknown. Construction of the TCRbeta library involved unique molecular identifiers. TCRdb re-called the PCR reads through MiXCR, storing one row per CDR3 protein. The sample lists some 310,000 distinct CDR3 sequences, approximately 23% seen once, with roughly 11% in the top ten. V shed 3 bases and J 0 bases; nucleotides not matched to a gene: 10. In germline, CDR1 is MDHEN, CDR2 SYDVKM. The CDR3 covers 20 residues. The TCR comes from a male patient younger than 18 who had a stem cell transplant for acute lymphoblastic leukemia, so the T cells may come from the graft donor. This rearrangement joins TRBV28 to TRBJ2-6, with 11 bases aligning to TRBD2. Sequences were derived from PBMCs, mostly from graft donor cells, sampled 180 days after TCRalphabeta/CD19-depleted stem cell transplant. The chain's CDR3 is CASSFALAGVSISGANVLTF. The CDR3, as DNA: TGTGCCAGCAGTTTCGCACTAGCGGGAGTGTCAATCTCTGGGGCCAACGTCCTGACTTTC.